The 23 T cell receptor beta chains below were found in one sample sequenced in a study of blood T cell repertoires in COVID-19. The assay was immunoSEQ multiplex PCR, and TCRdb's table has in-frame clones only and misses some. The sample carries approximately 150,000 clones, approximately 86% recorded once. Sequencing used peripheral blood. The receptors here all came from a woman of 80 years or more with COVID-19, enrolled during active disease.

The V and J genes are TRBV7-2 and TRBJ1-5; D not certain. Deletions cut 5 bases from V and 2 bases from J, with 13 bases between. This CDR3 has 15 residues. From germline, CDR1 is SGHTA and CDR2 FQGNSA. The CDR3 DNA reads TGTGCCAGCAGCCAAGCGGGTGCGGGCAATCAGCCCCAGCATTTT. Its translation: CASSQAGAGNQPQHF. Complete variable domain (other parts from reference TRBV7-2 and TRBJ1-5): GAGVSQSPSNKVTEKGKDVELRCDPISGHTALYWYRQSLGQGLEFLIYFQGNSAPDKSGLPSDRFSAERTGGSVSTLTIQRTQQEDSAVYLCASSQAGAGNQPQHFGDGTRLSIL.

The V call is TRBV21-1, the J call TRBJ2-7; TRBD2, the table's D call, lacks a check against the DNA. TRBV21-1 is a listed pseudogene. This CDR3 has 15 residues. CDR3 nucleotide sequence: TGTGCCAGCAGCAGTGAAGGACTAGCGGAGGCCGAGCAGTACTTC. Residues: CASSSEGLAEAEQYF.

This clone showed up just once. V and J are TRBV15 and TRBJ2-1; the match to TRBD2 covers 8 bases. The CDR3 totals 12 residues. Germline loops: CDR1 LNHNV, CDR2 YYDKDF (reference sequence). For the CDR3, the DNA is TGTTGGACTAGCTCATCGTACAATGAGCAGTTCTTC. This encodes CWTSSSYNEQFF.

CDR3 region: CASSQNQGFTDTQYF. In nucleotides, the CDR3 is TGTGCCAGCTCACAGAATCAGGGGTTCACAGATACGCAGTATTTT. The chain employs TRBV18 and TRBJ2-3; D perhaps matches TRBD1 (6 bases). In germline, CDR1 is KGHSH, CDR2 LQKENI. The CDR3 is made up of 15 amino acids. V lost 4 bases to trimming and J lost 2 bases, with 13 bases between them.

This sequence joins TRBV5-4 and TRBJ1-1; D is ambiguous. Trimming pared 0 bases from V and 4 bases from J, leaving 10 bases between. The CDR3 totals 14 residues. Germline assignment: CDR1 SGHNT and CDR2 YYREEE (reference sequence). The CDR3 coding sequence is TGTGCCAGCAGCTTGGTCGGGGTGACCACTGAAGCTTTCTTT. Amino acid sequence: CASSLVGVTTEAFF.

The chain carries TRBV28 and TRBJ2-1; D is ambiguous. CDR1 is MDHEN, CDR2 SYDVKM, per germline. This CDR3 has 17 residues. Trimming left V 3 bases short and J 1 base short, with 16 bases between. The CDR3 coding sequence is TGTGCCAGCAGTTTGAGACTTTATCCCTTATCCTACAATGAGCAGTTCTTC. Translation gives CASSLRLYPLSYNEQFF. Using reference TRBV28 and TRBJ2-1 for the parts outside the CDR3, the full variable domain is DVKVTQSSRYLVKRTGEKVFLECVQDMDHENMFWYRQDPGLGLRLIYFSYDVKMKEKGDIPEGYSVSREKKERFSLILESASTNQTSMYLCASSLRLYPLSYNEQFFGPGTRLTVL.

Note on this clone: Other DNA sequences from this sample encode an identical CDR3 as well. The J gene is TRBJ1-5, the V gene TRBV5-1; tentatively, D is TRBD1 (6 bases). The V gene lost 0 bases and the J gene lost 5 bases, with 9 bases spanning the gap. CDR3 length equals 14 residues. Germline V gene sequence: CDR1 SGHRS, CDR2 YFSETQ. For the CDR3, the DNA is TGCGCCAGCAGCTTGGGGGGGCTGGATCAGCCCCAGCATTTT. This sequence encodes CASSLGGLDQPQHF.

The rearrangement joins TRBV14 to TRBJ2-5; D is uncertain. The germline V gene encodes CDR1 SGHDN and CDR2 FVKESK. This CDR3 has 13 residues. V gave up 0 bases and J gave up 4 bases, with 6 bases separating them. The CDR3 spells CASSQELAETQYF. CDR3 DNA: TGTGCCAGCAGCCAAGAGCTGGCAGAGACCCAGTACTTC.

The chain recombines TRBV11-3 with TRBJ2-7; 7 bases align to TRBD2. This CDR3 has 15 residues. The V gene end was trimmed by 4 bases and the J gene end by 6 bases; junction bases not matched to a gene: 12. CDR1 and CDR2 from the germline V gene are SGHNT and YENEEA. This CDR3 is CASSSGSGTPLEQYF. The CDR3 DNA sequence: TGTGCCAGCAGCTCAGGAAGCGGGACCCCCCTCGAGCAGTACTTC.

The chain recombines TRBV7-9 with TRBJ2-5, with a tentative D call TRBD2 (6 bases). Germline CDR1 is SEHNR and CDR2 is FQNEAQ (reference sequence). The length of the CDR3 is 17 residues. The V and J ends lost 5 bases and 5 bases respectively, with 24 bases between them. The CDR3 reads CASSTTAGTHAWETQYF. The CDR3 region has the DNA TGTGCCAGCAGCACGACAGCCGGGACTCACGCCTGGGAGACCCAGTACTTC.

CDR3 residues: CASFPTPRVSNNYGYTF. The CDR3 bases are TGTGCCAGCTTCCCGACACCGAGAGTCAGCAATAACTATGGCTACACCTTC. The chain couples TRBV19 to TRBJ1-2; no firm D call. Trimming removed 9 bases at V and 1 base at J, with 24 bases between. This CDR3 has 17 residues. Germline CDR1 is LNHDA and CDR2 is SQIVND (reference sequence). Complete variable domain (other parts from reference TRBV19 and TRBJ1-2): DGGITQSPKYLFRKEGQNVTLSCEQNLNHDAMYWYRQDPGQGLRLIYYSQIVNDFQKGDIAEGYSVSREKKESFPLTVTSAQKNPTAFYLCASFPTPRVSNNYGYTFGSGTRLTVV.

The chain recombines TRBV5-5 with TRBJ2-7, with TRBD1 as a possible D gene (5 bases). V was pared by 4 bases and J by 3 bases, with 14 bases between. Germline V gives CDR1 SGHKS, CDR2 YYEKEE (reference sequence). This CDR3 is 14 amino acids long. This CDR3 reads CASSRPGPVYEQYF. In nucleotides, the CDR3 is TGTGCCAGCAGCAGACCAGGGCCAGTCTACGAGCAGTACTTC.

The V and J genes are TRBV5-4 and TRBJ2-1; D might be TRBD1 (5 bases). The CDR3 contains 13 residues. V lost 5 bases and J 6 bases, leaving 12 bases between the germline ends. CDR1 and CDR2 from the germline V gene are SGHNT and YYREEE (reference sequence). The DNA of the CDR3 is TGTGCCAGCAGAGCCAATGGGGCCAATGAGCAGTTCTTC. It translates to CASRANGANEQFF.

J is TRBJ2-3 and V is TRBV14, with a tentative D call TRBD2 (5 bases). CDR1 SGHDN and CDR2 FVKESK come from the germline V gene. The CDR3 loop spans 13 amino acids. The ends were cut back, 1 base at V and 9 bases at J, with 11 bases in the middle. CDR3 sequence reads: CASSQARASTQYF. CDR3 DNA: TGTGCCAGCAGCCAAGCGCGGGCTAGCACGCAGTATTTT.

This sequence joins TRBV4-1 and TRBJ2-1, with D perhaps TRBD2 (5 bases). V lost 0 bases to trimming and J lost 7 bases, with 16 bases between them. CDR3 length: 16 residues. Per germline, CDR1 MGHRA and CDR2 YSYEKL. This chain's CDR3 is CASSQEEVDPLNEQFF. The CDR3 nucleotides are TGCGCCAGCAGCCAAGAGGAGGTAGATCCGCTTAATGAGCAGTTCTTC.

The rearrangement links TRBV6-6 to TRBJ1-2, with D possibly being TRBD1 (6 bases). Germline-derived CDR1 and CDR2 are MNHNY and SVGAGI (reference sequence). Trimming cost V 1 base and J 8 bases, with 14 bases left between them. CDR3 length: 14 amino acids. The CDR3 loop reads CASSYYGAQGGYTF. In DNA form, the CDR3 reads TGTGCCAGCAGTTACTACGGGGCCCAGGGGGGCTACACCTTC.

CDR3 protein: CASSQDRQGRGGYTF. Written as DNA, the CDR3 is TGCGCCAGCAGCCAAGATAGACAGGGTAGGGGAGGCTACACCTTC. The chain recombines TRBV4-3 with TRBJ1-2; 7 bases match TRBD1. Germline assignment: CDR1 LGHNA and CDR2 YSLEER. This CDR3 has 15 amino acids. The V gene end was trimmed by 0 bases and the J gene end by 8 bases; junction bases not matched to a gene: 9.

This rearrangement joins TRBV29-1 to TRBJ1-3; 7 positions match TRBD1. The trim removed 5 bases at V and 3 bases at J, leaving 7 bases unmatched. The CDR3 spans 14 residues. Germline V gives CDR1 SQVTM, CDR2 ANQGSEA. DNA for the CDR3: TGCAGCGTTAAAGGGGGCGTGCTTGGAAACACCATATATTTT. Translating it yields CSVKGGVLGNTIYF.

In DNA form, the CDR3 reads TGTGCCAGCGGGGGGGGACCGAACTACAATGAGCAGTTCTTC. Translating gives CASGGGPNYNEQFF. V is TRBV28 and J is TRBJ2-1; 7 nucleotides match TRBD2. Germline loops: CDR1 MDHEN, CDR2 SYDVKM. This CDR3 is built from 14 residues. V shed 8 bases and J 3 bases; nucleotides not matched to a gene: 7.

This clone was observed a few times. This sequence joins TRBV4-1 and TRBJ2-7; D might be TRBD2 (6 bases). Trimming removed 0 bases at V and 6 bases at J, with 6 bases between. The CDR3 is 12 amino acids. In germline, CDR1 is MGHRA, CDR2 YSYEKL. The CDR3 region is CASSQEGLEQYF. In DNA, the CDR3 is TGCGCCAGCAGCCAAGAGGGACTCGAGCAGTACTTC.

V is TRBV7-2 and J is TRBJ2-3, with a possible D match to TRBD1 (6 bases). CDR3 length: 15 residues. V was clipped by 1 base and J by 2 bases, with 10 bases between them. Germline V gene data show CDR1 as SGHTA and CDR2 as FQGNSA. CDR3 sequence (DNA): TGTGCCAGCAGCTTAGTGGGGGCCCCCACAGATACGCAGTATTTT. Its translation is CASSLVGAPTDTQYF. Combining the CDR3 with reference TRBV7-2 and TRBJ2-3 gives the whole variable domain GAGVSQSPSNKVTEKGKDVELRCDPISGHTALYWYRQSLGQGLEFLIYFQGNSAPDKSGLPSDRFSAERTGGSVSTLTIQRTQQEDSAVYLCASSLVGAPTDTQYFGPGTRLTVL.

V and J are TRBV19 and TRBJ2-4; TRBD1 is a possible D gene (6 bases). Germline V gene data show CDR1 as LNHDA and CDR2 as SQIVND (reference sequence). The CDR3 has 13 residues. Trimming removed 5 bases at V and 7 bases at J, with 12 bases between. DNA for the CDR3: TGTGCCAGTAGTCCCGACAGGAGTAACATTCAGTACTTC. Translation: CASSPDRSNIQYF.

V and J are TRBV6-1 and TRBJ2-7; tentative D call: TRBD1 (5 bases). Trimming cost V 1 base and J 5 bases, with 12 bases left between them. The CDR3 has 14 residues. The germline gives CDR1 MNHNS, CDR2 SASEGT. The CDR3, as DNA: TGTGCCAGCAGTGAAGGGGGCAGCCCCAACGAGCAGTACTTC. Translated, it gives CASSEGGSPNEQYF.